Listed here are 11 T cell receptor beta chains from one sample, sequenced in a study of T cell responses to AZD1222 COVID-19 vaccine. Assay: immunoSEQ multiplex PCR; the TCRdb copy retains only in-frame clones and omits some. The sample lists 42,000 or so clones, 80% to 90% occurring once. Sequences were derived from peripheral blood, sampled 28 days after the second dose of the MenACWY control vaccine. The receptors come from an adult who received the MenACWY meningococcal vaccine as a control.

The chain has TRBV7-9 and TRBJ2-3; D gene ambiguous. Trimming removed 0 bases from V and 2 bases from J, with 6 bases in between. The CDR3 runs to 14 residues. CDR1 and CDR2 from the germline V gene are SEHNR and FQNEAQ (reference sequence). CDR3 sequence reads: CASSLAGSTDTQYF. The CDR3 DNA sequence: TGTGCCAGCAGCTTAGCCGGGTCCACAGATACGCAGTATTTT. The variable domain in full, completed from reference TRBV7-9 and TRBJ2-3, reads DTGVSQNPRHKITKRGQNVTFRCDPISEHNRLYWYRQTLGQGPEFLTYFQNEAQLEKSRLLSDRFSAERPKGSFSTLEIQRTEQGDSAMYLCASSLAGSTDTQYFGPGTRLTVL.

The gene calls are TRBV28 and TRBJ2-3, with TRBD1 as a possible D gene (6 bases). The V end lost 2 bases, the J end lost 4 bases, and 16 bases lay between the germline ends. The CDR3 extends over 16 amino acids. Germline values: CDR1 MDHEN, CDR2 SYDVKM. This CDR3 reads CASSLRLTGLADTQYF. The CDR3 DNA follows: TGTGCCAGCAGTTTAAGGCTCACAGGGTTGGCAGATACGCAGTATTTT.

The chain links TRBV3-1 (or the pseudogene TRBV3-2) to TRBJ1-2; 7 nucleotides align to TRBD1. Looked up from germline, CDR1 is LGHDT and CDR2 is YNNKEL (reference sequence). The CDR3 extends over 14 amino acids. V dropped 4 bases and J dropped 4; count of bases not matched to a gene: 6. CDR3 protein: CASSPNRGSYGYTF. The DNA of the CDR3 is TGTGCCAGCAGCCCCAACAGGGGAAGCTATGGCTACACCTTC.

This rearrangement joins TRBV5-1 to TRBJ1-3; 7 nucleotides agree with TRBD1. The CDR3 is made up of 15 amino acids. Germline V gene lookup returns CDR1 SGHRS and CDR2 YFSETQ. V shed 4 bases and J 7 bases; nucleotides not matched to a gene: 11. For the CDR3, the DNA is TGCGCCAGCAGCAACCCGGGACAGAGTGGGAACACCATATATTTT. This encodes CASSNPGQSGNTIYF.

The V gene is TRBV7-9, the J gene TRBJ1-1; D is ambiguous. The CDR3 contains 13 residues. Germline V lookup: CDR1 SEHNR, CDR2 FQNEAQ (reference sequence). V gave up 5 bases and J gave up 6 bases, with 13 bases separating them. CDR3: CASSATDGAEAFF. The DNA for the CDR3 is TGTGCCAGCAGCGCCACCGACGGGGCTGAAGCTTTCTTT.

The chain is built from TRBV10-1 and TRBJ2-2; D call uncertain. There are 14 residues in the CDR3. Germline CDR1 reads WNHNN; CDR2 reads SYGVQD (reference sequence). V lost 8 bases and J lost 5, with 15 bases in between. The CDR3 reads CASGSALGTGELFF. CDR3 sequence (DNA): TGCGCCAGCGGCTCTGCCCTAGGGACCGGGGAGCTGTTTTTT.

The chain has TRBV27 and TRBJ1-2; D is ambiguous. Germline values: CDR1 MNHEY, CDR2 SMNVEV (reference sequence). The V gene lost 6 bases and the J gene lost 2 bases, with 10 bases spanning the gap. This CDR3 spans 13 amino acids. This CDR3 is CASSLRENYGYTF. The DNA for the CDR3 is TGTGCCAGCAGCCTTCGGGAGAACTATGGCTACACCTTC.

This chain links TRBV19 with TRBJ2-7, with 8 bases aligning to TRBD2. CDR3 length equals 15 residues. V shed 4 bases and J 7 bases; nucleotides not matched to a gene: 12. The V gene's germline CDR1 is LNHDA and CDR2 SQIVND (reference sequence). The CDR3 loop is CASSRGLLAVSEQYF. The DNA of the CDR3 is TGTGCCAGTAGTAGGGGGCTACTAGCGGTTTCGGAGCAGTACTTC.

The chain employs TRBV6-5 and TRBJ2-7; the D is unclear. The CDR3 has 13 residues. Trimming stripped 7 bases from V and 1 base from J, with 11 bases between. CDR1 and CDR2 (germline): MNHEY, SVGAGI. As DNA, the CDR3 is TGTGCCAGCACGATCCACGTTTCCTACGAGCAGTACTTC. Amino acid sequence: CASTIHVSYEQYF.

The chain combines TRBV29-1 with TRBJ1-1, with a weak D call TRBD1 (6 bases). This CDR3 comprises 13 residues. Trimming took 7 bases from V and 3 from J, leaving 15 bases between them. Germline lookup yields CDR1 SQVTM and CDR2 ANQGSEA. The CDR3 sequence: CSAQQGPYTEAFF. The CDR3 DNA reads as TGCAGCGCCCAACAGGGTCCTTACACTGAAGCTTTCTTT.

CDR3 sequence: CASSLGGTKMSQYF. The CDR3 DNA reads as TGTGCCAGCAGTCTTGGGGGAACCAAGATGTCCCAGTACTTC. The gene calls are TRBV6-2 or TRBV6-3 and TRBJ2-5; tentatively, D is TRBD1 or TRBD2 (5 bases each). The V end was cut by 5 bases, the J end by 9 bases, with 19 bases between. This CDR3 is built from 14 residues. Per the germline V gene, CDR1 is MNHEY and CDR2 is SVGEGT.